These 25 T cell receptor beta chains came from one sample sequenced in a study of regulatory T cells in long-lasting Graves disease. Specified time point: persistent/refractory GD, antithyroid drugs over 5 years with positive TRAb. Making the TCR library involved RNA that had been extracted from PBMCs. Arm-PCR of CDR3 regions with iRepertoire HTBI primers generated TCR beta libraries. TCRdb independently ran MiXCR on the multiplex PCR reads; one entry per CDR3 protein. The repertoire holds a few hundred thousand distinct CDR3 sequences, with roughly a quarter as singletons. This material consisted of peripheral blood mononuclear cells (PBMCs), taken when the disease was refractory, from a patient treated with antithyroid drugs. The receptors here all came from a female donor with Graves disease.

Ten or more counts support this clonotype. V gene TRBV2 combines with J gene TRBJ2-5, with 8 bases identical to TRBD1. V lost 5 bases to trimming and J lost 2 bases; unmatched junction nucleotides: 1. CDR3 length: 13 amino acids. Germline assignment: CDR1 SNHLY and CDR2 FYNNEI. CDR3 loop: CASSRDRQETQYF. CDR3 DNA sequence: TGTGCCAGCAGTCGGGACAGGCAAGAGACCCAGTACTTC.

The chain carries TRBV20-1 and TRBJ1-1; D is ambiguous. Germline CDR1 reads DFQATT; CDR2 reads SNEGSKA (reference sequence). CDR3 length equals 11 residues. V gave up 3 bases and J gave up 5 bases, with 7 bases separating them. The CDR3 coding sequence is TGCAGTGCTAGTATAGTGACTGAAGCTTTCTTT. Translation: CSASIVTEAFF.

The chain is built from TRBV11-2 and TRBJ2-1, with 8 bases identical to TRBD2. The CDR3 spans 16 residues. The trim removed 1 base at V and 8 bases at J, leaving 10 bases unmatched. From germline, CDR1 is SGHAT and CDR2 FQNNGV. CDR3 DNA sequence: TGTGCCAGCAGCTTAGGATGGGCGGGAGGATGGGATGAGCAGTTCTTC. This gives the protein CASSLGWAGGWDEQFF.

Turning to this clonotype: This clone may be a read error of a much larger clone one base away. CDR3 nucleotide sequence: TGTGCCACACGCATACAGGGTGGGACTGAAGCTTCCTTT. This encodes CATRIQGGTEASF. The chain recombines TRBV24-1 with TRBJ1-1, with D possibly being TRBD1 (6 bases). The length of the CDR3 is 13 residues. Germline V gives CDR1 KGHDR, CDR2 SFDVKD.

The chain combines TRBV30 with TRBJ2-7; tentatively, D is TRBD2 (6 bases). V was pared by 2 bases and J by 2 bases, with 13 bases between. From germline, CDR1 is GTSNPN and CDR2 SVGIG (reference sequence). The CDR3 contains 14 residues. This CDR3 is CAWSTGVPPYEQYF. The DNA for the CDR3 is TGTGCCTGGAGTACGGGAGTCCCGCCCTACGAGCAGTACTTC.

This chain uses TRBV13 with TRBJ2-7; D possibly corresponds to TRBD1 (5 bases). Trimming took 2 bases from V and 5 from J, leaving 22 bases between them. This CDR3 region has 17 residues. Germline CDR1 PRHDT, CDR2 FYEKMQ (reference sequence). DNA of the CDR3: TGTGCCAGCAGCTTAATCCCCTTGGGTCAGGGTAAGAACGAGCAGTACTTC. Amino acid sequence: CASSLIPLGQGKNEQYF.

This clonotype has just one count. The chain joins TRBV4-3 to TRBJ2-6, with D perhaps being TRBD1 or TRBD2 (6 bases each). V was clipped by 3 bases and J by 1 base, with 19 bases between them. The CDR3 loop spans 19 amino acids. Germline V lookup: CDR1 LGHNA, CDR2 YSLEER. In nucleotides, the CDR3 is TGCGCCAGCAGCCAGGGACTTCAGGGACACATTTCTGGGGCCAACGTCCTGACTTTC. Translating gives CASSQGLQGHISGANVLTF.

There are many counts of this clonotype. This sequence joins TRBV12-3 or TRBV12-4 and TRBJ2-5; 13 bases align to TRBD2. The CDR3 is made up of 18 amino acids. V trimming: 6 bases; J trimming: 1 base; junction bases outside the gene matches: 11. The DNA for the CDR3 is TGTGCCAGCAGCTTCCCGAAGGGGACTAGCGGGATCCAAGAGACCCAGTACTTC. Amino acid sequence: CASSFPKGTSGIQETQYF.

V and J are TRBV3-1 and TRBJ2-7; perhaps D is TRBD1 or TRBD2 (5 bases each). Germline V gene data show CDR1 as LGHDT and CDR2 as YNNKEL (reference sequence). The CDR3 is 16 amino acids. With 4 bases removed from V and 3 bases from J, the gap between germline ends came to 19 bases. The CDR3 reads CASSPIGTLKVYEQYF. The DNA for the CDR3 is TGTGCCAGCAGCCCGATCGGGACGTTGAAGGTCTACGAGCAGTACTTC.

The genes are TRBV7-6 and TRBJ1-4; D is ambiguous. The germline V gene encodes CDR1 SGHVS and CDR2 FNYEAQ. Trimming removed 1 base at V and 2 bases at J, with 11 bases between. The CDR3 is 16 amino acids. The CDR3 protein is CASSLVVGSTNEKLFF. The CDR3 DNA is TGTGCCAGCAGCTTAGTTGTCGGCAGCACTAATGAAAAACTGTTTTTT.

There are many counts of this clonotype. J is TRBJ1-5 and V is TRBV10-3; 8 bases are a match to TRBD1. Germline V gene lookup returns CDR1 ENHRY and CDR2 SYGVKD. V was pared by 2 bases and J by 3 bases, with 6 bases of the junction left unmatched. The CDR3 is made up of 16 amino acids. The CDR3 sequence: CAISEEGTGLNQPQHF. The CDR3 nucleotides read TGTGCCATCAGTGAGGAAGGGACAGGCCTCAATCAGCCCCAGCATTTT.

This clonotype was observed many times. The V call is TRBV10-3, the J call TRBJ1-1, with TRBD1 as a possible D gene (6 bases). The V and J ends lost 5 bases and 1 base respectively, with 11 bases between them. Germline values: CDR1 ENHRY, CDR2 SYGVKD. The CDR3 contains 14 residues. Here the CDR3 DNA reads TGTGCCATCAGTTCTGGGGGCGCGAACACTGAAGCTTTCTTT. The encoded protein is CAISSGGANTEAFF.

This clonotype was observed a handful of times. V usage is TRBV13 and J usage is TRBJ2-7; 8 bases are shared with TRBD2. The junction had 6 bases not matched to a gene; V was cut back by 4 bases and J by 4 bases. Germline CDR1 is PRHDT and CDR2 is FYEKMQ (reference sequence). This CDR3 is 14 amino acids long. CDR3 sequence: CASSSRLASYEQYF. As DNA, the CDR3 is TGTGCCAGCAGCTCCCGACTAGCGTCTTACGAGCAGTACTTC.

This chain links TRBV6-1 with TRBJ1-5, with 7 bases aligning to TRBD1. Germline CDR1 reads MNHNS; CDR2 reads SASEGT. The CDR3 spans 11 residues. The V gene end was trimmed by 6 bases and the J gene end by 12 bases; junction bases not matched to a gene: 5. The CDR3 loop reads CASSDRAHQHF. The CDR3 DNA follows: TGTGCCAGCAGCGACAGGGCTCACCAGCATTTT.

This clonotype was seen more than once but under ten times. The V call is TRBV2, the J call TRBJ2-1; D gene unclear. This CDR3 is built from 13 residues. The V and J ends lost 0 bases and 5 bases respectively, with 5 bases between them. From germline, CDR1 is SNHLY and CDR2 FYNNEI. For the CDR3, the DNA is TGTGCCAGCAGTGAAGCAACCCACAATGAGCAGTTCTTC. This sequence encodes CASSEATHNEQFF.

This clonotype was observed a handful of times. The V call is TRBV28, the J call TRBJ2-1, with D uncertain. With 3 bases removed from V and 7 bases from J, the gap between germline ends came to 7 bases. Germline values: CDR1 MDHEN, CDR2 SYDVKM. CDR3 length: 12 residues. The CDR3 DNA sequence: TGTGCCAGCAGTTTTACAACTAATGAGCAGTTCTTC. The encoded protein is CASSFTTNEQFF.

Concerning this clonotype itself: This could be a read error, since a much larger clone is one nucleotide away. The gene calls are TRBV27 and TRBJ2-7, with 12 bases identical to TRBD2. This CDR3 is built from 17 residues. CDR1 is MNHEY, CDR2 SMNVEV, per germline (reference sequence). The J segment lost 1 base and the V segment lost 8 bases, leaving 12 bases of the junction unmatched. CDR3 sequence: CASGASGREGASYEQYF. Here the CDR3 DNA reads TGTGCCAGCGGGGCTAGCGGGAGGGAAGGCGCATCCTACGAGCAGTACTTC.

The V call is TRBV7-2, the J call TRBJ2-7; 9 bases align to TRBD2. CDR3 size: 16 residues. CDR1 and CDR2 (germline): SGHTA, FQGNSA. Germline trimming cut 2 bases from V and 5 bases from J; bases unmatched to any gene: 10. CDR3 sequence reads: CASSLRPAGGRDEQYF. The DNA of the CDR3 is TGTGCCAGCAGCTTAAGGCCAGCGGGAGGTAGAGACGAGCAGTACTTC.

This clonotype showed up just a few times. V and J are TRBV7-9 and TRBJ2-1; the D is unclear. Trimming cost V 1 base and J 8 bases, with 6 bases left between them. There are 12 residues in the CDR3. From germline, CDR1 is SEHNR and CDR2 FQNEAQ (reference sequence). The CDR3 is CASSLGSYEQFF. The CDR3 DNA reads as TGTGCCAGCAGCTTAGGATCCTATGAGCAGTTCTTC.

The genes are TRBV7-3 and TRBJ2-2, with D perhaps TRBD1 (6 bases). CDR1 is SGHTA, CDR2 FQGTGA, per germline. The CDR3 covers 13 residues. Trimming removed 5 bases from V and 8 bases from J, with 12 bases in between. The CDR3 sequence: CASSQNRVGELFF. CDR3 coding DNA: TGTGCCAGCAGCCAGAACAGGGTGGGGGAGCTGTTTTTT.

This clonotype was picked up a small number of times. The genes are TRBV28 and TRBJ2-1, with 12 bases that match TRBD2. CDR3 length: 15 residues. V lost 7 bases and J lost 6; bases outside the gene matches: 7. In germline, CDR1 is MDHEN, CDR2 SYDVKM. The CDR3 spells CASKIGLAGSNEQFF. For the CDR3, the DNA is TGTGCCAGCAAAATCGGACTAGCGGGAAGCAATGAGCAGTTCTTC.

This clonotype was counted between two and nine times. The chain has TRBV6-5 and TRBJ2-7, with D perhaps matching TRBD2 (6 bases). Germline CDR1 reads MNHEY; CDR2 reads SVGAGI. The germline V and J ends were trimmed by 0 bases and 3 bases, with 12 bases remaining between them. The CDR3 length is 15 residues. CDR3 region: CASSYSSGLSYEQYF. DNA of the CDR3: TGTGCCAGCAGTTACTCGTCGGGACTGAGCTACGAGCAGTACTTC.

The table lists this clonotype with a few counts. The chain's CDR3 is CSARATGTGGHEQYF. The CDR3 DNA sequence: TGCAGTGCTAGAGCAACCGGGACAGGGGGTCACGAGCAGTACTTC. This sequence joins TRBV20-1 and TRBJ2-7, with 11 bases aligning to TRBD1. The CDR3 totals 15 residues. V shed 1 base, J shed 5 bases, and the junction held 7 bases outside the gene matches. CDR1 and CDR2 from the germline V gene are DFQATT and SNEGSKA (reference sequence).

V and J are TRBV10-3 and TRBJ1-2, with 8 nucleotides matching TRBD1. The CDR3 totals 13 residues. Germline-derived CDR1 and CDR2 are ENHRY and SYGVKD. Trimming took 3 bases from V and 4 from J; bases not matched to a gene: 1. The CDR3 DNA sequence: TGTGCCATCAGTGAAGGACAGGGCTATGGCTACACCTTC. Its protein is CAISEGQGYGYTF.

This clonotype has more than one count but fewer than ten. The rearrangement joins TRBV7-2 to TRBJ1-5; weak D call: TRBD1 (5 bases). Per germline, CDR1 SGHTA and CDR2 FQGNSA. The length of the CDR3 is 17 residues. With 5 bases removed from V and 4 bases from J, the gap between germline ends came to 21 bases. CDR3 protein: CASSRDPPGVGNQPQHF. For the CDR3, the DNA is TGTGCCAGCAGCCGGGACCCTCCGGGGGTAGGGAATCAGCCCCAGCATTTT.